A selection of T cell receptor beta chains follows, all from one sample in a study of monozygotic twins with inflammatory bowel disease. Reprocessing the 5' RACE reads, TCRdb reports a single entry for every CDR3 protein and omits DNA. Recorded here are over 350,000 distinct CDR3 sequences; the top ten clones represent approximately 2.8%. The sample comprised blood. The receptor source for this set is a human donor with ulcerative colitis or Crohn's disease, or a healthy co-twin of an affected twin (not recorded which). The CDR3 runs from the conserved cysteine through the conserved F or W.

v_call	j_call	cdr3_aa
TRBV11-2	TRBJ2-1	CASSPTALLAGGWNEQFF
TRBV6-2/TRBV6-3	TRBJ2-2	CASCDPNTGELFF
TRBV6-1	TRBJ2-7	CASSEAGGATYEQYF
TRBV28	TRBJ1-5	CASSLGGMNQPQHF
TRBV9	TRBJ1-1	CASSAQVNTEAFF
TRBV20-1	TRBJ2-1	CSAPERGEQFF
TRBV19	TRBJ1-6	CASSIAQGGTSPLHF
TRBV5-1	TRBJ2-3	CASGGGPGTDTQYF
TRBV7-2	TRBJ1-1	CASSLEAGVNTEAFF
TRBV6-4	TRBJ2-7	CASSDDGQPHYEQYF
TRBV29-1	TRBJ1-1	CSAGVQANTEAFF
TRBV7-2	TRBJ1-3	CASSLDGRASGNTIYF
TRBV20-1	TRBJ2-2	CSARMPSGVGELFF
TRBV4-3	TRBJ1-1	CASSPGQGLMNTEAFF
TRBV27	TRBJ2-1	CASSFGLRGGEDNEQFF
TRBV5-1	TRBJ1-1	CASSLEDRDTEAFF
TRBV5-5	TRBJ1-5	CASSYQERQHQPQHF
TRBV7-2	TRBJ1-2	CASSPGQYYGYTF